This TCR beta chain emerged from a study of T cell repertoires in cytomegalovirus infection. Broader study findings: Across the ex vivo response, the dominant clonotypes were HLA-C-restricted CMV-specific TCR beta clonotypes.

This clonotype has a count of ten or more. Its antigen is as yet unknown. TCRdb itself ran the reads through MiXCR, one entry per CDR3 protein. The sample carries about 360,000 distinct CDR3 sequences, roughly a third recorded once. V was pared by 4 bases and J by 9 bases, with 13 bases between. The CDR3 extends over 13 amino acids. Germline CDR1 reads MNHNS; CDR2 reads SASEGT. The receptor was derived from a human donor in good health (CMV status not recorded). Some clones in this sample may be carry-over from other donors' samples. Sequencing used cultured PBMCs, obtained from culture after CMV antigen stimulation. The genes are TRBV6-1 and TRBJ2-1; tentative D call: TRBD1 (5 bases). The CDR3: CASSATWGLEQFF. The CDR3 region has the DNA TGTGCCAGCAGTGCGACATGGGGCCTTGAGCAGTTCTTC.